Following are 32 T cell receptor beta chains from one sample sequenced in a study of T cells after yellow fever vaccination. A single record per CDR3 protein comes from TCRdb applying MiXCR to the 5' RACE reads. The sample comprises some 290,000 distinct CDR3 sequences, around 10% of which are singletons, and about 3.5% rests with the top ten. Sequenced here: CD4+ T cells sorted from PBMCs, sampled 45 days after the yellow fever booster vaccination. All receptors derive from a man in his late teens or twenties who received the YFV17D yellow fever vaccine.

A few counts support this clonotype. The chain has TRBV5-1 and TRBJ2-2, with a tentative D call TRBD1 (7 bases). Trimming removed 0 bases from V and 4 bases from J, with 10 bases in between. There are 15 residues in the CDR3. CDR1 SGHRS and CDR2 YFSETQ come from the germline V gene. This CDR3 is CASSLDQGGTGELFF. The CDR3, as DNA: TGCGCCAGCAGCTTGGATCAGGGGGGCACCGGGGAGCTGTTTTTT.

This clonotype has at least ten counts. The chain combines TRBV7-9 with TRBJ1-2; possibly TRBD1 for D (6 bases). CDR1 is SEHNR and CDR2 is FQNEAQ in the germline V gene (reference sequence). V gave up 4 bases and J gave up 4 bases, with 13 bases separating them. The CDR3 runs to 14 residues. In DNA, the CDR3 is TGTGCCAGCAGCTCCTACAGGGATGGCTATGGCTACACCTTC. Translation gives CASSSYRDGYGYTF.

This chain joins TRBV5-1 and TRBJ1-1; possibly TRBD1 for D (5 bases). The germline V gene has CDR1 SGHRS and CDR2 YFSETQ. The CDR3 extends over 14 amino acids. Between the trimmed V and J ends, which lost 4 bases and 2 bases, there was a span of 12 bases. The CDR3 is CASSPRGANTEAFF. The CDR3 DNA follows: TGCGCCAGCAGCCCCCGTGGGGCCAACACTGAAGCTTTCTTT.

This clonotype was observed a few times. The chain couples TRBV28 to TRBJ2-5, with no clear D. Trimming removed 4 bases from V and 2 bases from J, with 8 bases in between. This CDR3 has 13 amino acids. The germline CDR1 and CDR2 sequences are MDHEN and SYDVKM. The CDR3 DNA follows: TGTGCCAGCAGTTATGTGGGGCAAGAGACCCAGTACTTC. Amino acids: CASSYVGQETQYF. Together with reference TRBV28 and TRBJ2-5, the CDR3 gives the full variable domain: DVKVTQSSRYLVKRTGEKVFLECVQDMDHENMFWYRQDPGLGLRLIYFSYDVKMKEKGDIPEGYSVSREKKERFSLILESASTNQTSMYLCASSYVGQETQYFGPGTRLLVL.

The J gene is TRBJ2-1, the V gene TRBV20-1; 9 nucleotides agree with TRBD2. V lost 0 bases and J lost 6; bases outside the gene matches: 6. CDR1 and CDR2 (germline): DFQATT, SNEGSKA (reference sequence). This CDR3 has 15 amino acids. CDR3 in amino acids: CSARDLRGGANEQFF. In DNA form, the CDR3 reads TGCAGTGCTAGAGATTTACGCGGGGGGGCCAATGAGCAGTTCTTC.

This clonotype was seen more than once but under ten times. The J gene is TRBJ2-3, the V gene TRBV3-1; D call uncertain. V lost 0 bases, J lost 7 bases, and 2 bases lay in between. The CDR3 spans 11 residues. Per the germline V gene, CDR1 is LGHDT and CDR2 is YNNKEL (reference sequence). The CDR3 nucleotides read TGTGCCAGCAGCCAAGACTATACGCAGTATTTT. Translation gives CASSQDYTQYF.

The rearrangement uses TRBV12-3 or TRBV12-4 and TRBJ2-7; 7 nucleotides line up with TRBD1. The CDR3 extends over 15 amino acids. J lost 0 bases, V lost 6 bases, and 8 bases had no gene match. CDR3 protein: CASSHGQDSSYEQYF. The DNA for the CDR3 is TGTGCCAGCAGCCATGGACAGGATAGCTCCTACGAGCAGTACTTC.

This clonotype has more than one count but fewer than ten. The chain employs TRBV7-2 and TRBJ2-7; 10 bases map to TRBD2. CDR3 size: 15 residues. Germline V CDR1 and CDR2: SGHTA, FQGNSA. With 2 bases clipped from V and 6 bases from J, the junction kept 7 bases outside the gene matches. CDR3 sequence: CASSLRGLAGAEQYF. In DNA form, the CDR3 reads TGTGCCAGCAGCTTAAGGGGGCTAGCGGGGGCCGAGCAGTACTTC.

This clonotype appeared a few times. The rearrangement joins TRBV7-7 to TRBJ2-2; 10 bases fit TRBD2. Germline assignment: CDR1 SSHAT and CDR2 FNYEAQ (reference sequence). J lost 6 bases, V lost 7 bases, and 5 bases had no gene match. CDR3 length equals 14 residues. The CDR3 DNA sequence: TGTGCCAGCACCCAAACTAGCGGGGCCGGGGAGCTGTTTTTT. It specifies CASTQTSGAGELFF.

This clonotype appeared many times. The rearrangement uses TRBV6-5 and TRBJ1-5; unclear D gene. V was shortened by 0 bases and J by 1 base, with 4 bases between the two germline ends. Germline loops: CDR1 MNHEY, CDR2 SVGAGI. This CDR3 contains 14 residues. CDR3 amino acids: CASSYSFSNQPQHF. In DNA, the CDR3 is TGTGCCAGCAGTTACTCCTTCAGCAATCAGCCCCAGCATTTT.

The chain carries TRBV4-2 and TRBJ1-4; D perhaps matches TRBD1 (5 bases). Trimming removed 2 bases from V and 5 bases from J, with 15 bases in between. The CDR3 runs to 16 residues. Germline CDR1 and CDR2: LGHNA and YNFKEQ. The CDR3 protein is CASSQRTSGTNEKLFF. The CDR3 coding sequence is TGTGCCAGCAGCCAAAGAACTTCCGGGACGAATGAAAAACTGTTTTTT.

The chain links TRBV5-1 to TRBJ2-3, with D unclear. The CDR3 length is 13 residues. Per the germline V gene, CDR1 is SGHRS and CDR2 is YFSETQ. V was pared by 4 bases and J by 2 bases, with 8 bases between. The CDR3: CASSEGSTDTQYF. The CDR3 region has the DNA TGCGCCAGCAGCGAAGGGTCCACAGATACGCAGTATTTT.

This chain uses TRBV11-2 with TRBJ2-5; D tentatively reads TRBD1 or TRBD2 (5 bases each). V lost 3 bases to trimming and J lost 3 bases, with 11 bases between them. CDR1 SGHAT and CDR2 FQNNGV come from the germline V gene. The CDR3 extends over 14 amino acids. CDR3 protein: CASSFGTAKETQYF. The CDR3, as DNA: TGTGCCAGCAGCTTCGGGACGGCCAAAGAGACCCAGTACTTC.

The DNA for the CDR3 is TGCGCCAGCAGGCTAGTGGGGGACAGAAATTCACCCCTCCACTTT. As protein: CASRLVGDRNSPLHF. The V gene is TRBV4-1, the J gene TRBJ1-6; 7 bases are a match to TRBD1. The germline V gene has CDR1 MGHRA and CDR2 YSYEKL. The ends lost 6 bases at V and 7 bases at J; junction bases unmatched: 9. The CDR3 covers 15 residues.

This clonotype was recorded many times. The V and J genes are TRBV5-4 and TRBJ1-4; D remains ambiguous. This CDR3 is built from 14 residues. The V end was cut by 0 bases, the J end by 7 bases, with 10 bases between. Germline CDR1 SGHNT, CDR2 YYREEE (reference sequence). CDR3 loop: CASSLAGSGEKLFF. CDR3 nucleotides: TGTGCCAGCAGCTTGGCAGGTTCGGGTGAAAAACTGTTTTTT.

CDR3 DNA sequence: TGCGCCAGCAGCTTGGGCGCTAGCGGGGGATCAGATACGCAGTATTTT. It yields the protein CASSLGASGGSDTQYF. This chain connects TRBV5-1 to TRBJ2-3; 10 bases match TRBD2. The germline V gene encodes CDR1 SGHRS and CDR2 YFSETQ. The CDR3 is made up of 16 amino acids. V dropped 0 bases and J dropped 4; count of bases not matched to a gene: 5.

This clonotype was seen a few times. This chain joins TRBV18 and TRBJ2-7; TRBD1 matches 8 bases. This CDR3 comprises 15 residues. Unmatched junction bases numbered 4, after V lost 2 bases and J lost 1 base. The V gene's germline CDR1 is KGHSH and CDR2 LQKENI. CDR3 DNA: TGTGCCAGCTCACCATCGGGACAGGTATCCTACGAGCAGTACGTC. Amino acid sequence: CASSPSGQVSYEQYV.

At least ten counts were recorded for this clonotype. This chain links TRBV20-1 with TRBJ2-1; D is unresolved. Germline V gene sequence: CDR1 DFQATT, CDR2 SNEGSKA (reference sequence). CDR3 length: 12 residues. Trimming took 6 bases from V and 5 from J, leaving 11 bases between them. The CDR3 protein is CSAYRPNNEQFF. CDR3 in DNA: TGCAGTGCCTACCGGCCGAACAATGAGCAGTTCTTC.

This clonotype was counted only a few times. The rearrangement uses TRBV28 and TRBJ1-5, with D possibly TRBD1 on 5 matching bases. In germline, CDR1 is MDHEN, CDR2 SYDVKM. The V end was cut by 5 bases, the J end by 0 bases, with 14 bases between. This CDR3 is built from 16 residues. CDR3 residues: CASSTGDGYSNQPQHF. Here the CDR3 DNA reads TGTGCCAGCAGTACCGGGGACGGTTATAGCAATCAGCCCCAGCATTTT.

In this sample, this clonotype turned up many times. J is TRBJ2-7 and V is TRBV5-1; D is unresolved. V was pared by 0 bases and J by 1 base, with 11 bases between. Per the germline V gene, CDR1 is SGHRS and CDR2 is YFSETQ. This CDR3 has 15 amino acids. The CDR3 sequence: CASSLERVTSYEQYF. CDR3 in DNA: TGCGCCAGCAGCTTGGAACGGGTAACTTCCTACGAGCAGTACTTC.

The chain links TRBV10-2 to TRBJ2-7; D not resolved. Trimming cost V 7 bases and J 2 bases, with 12 bases left between them. CDR3 length: 13 residues. Germline V gene sequence: CDR1 WSHSY, CDR2 SAAADI. The CDR3 spells CASTHSSPYEQYF. In DNA, the CDR3 is TGCGCCAGCACACACAGCTCACCCTACGAGCAGTACTTC.

This clonotype came up many times. This sequence joins TRBV3-1 and TRBJ2-5; D could derive from TRBD1 or TRBD2 (7 bases each). The CDR3 length is 15 residues. Per the germline V gene, CDR1 is LGHDT and CDR2 is YNNKEL (reference sequence). The V gene lost 1 base and the J gene lost 5 bases, with 14 bases spanning the gap. The CDR3 DNA is TGTGCCAGCAGCCAAGTCCCCAGGGGGGGGGAGACCCAGTACTTC. Amino acid sequence: CASSQVPRGGETQYF.

This clonotype was picked up many times. The genes are TRBV19 and TRBJ2-3; TRBD1 is a possible D gene (6 bases). Trimming removed 6 bases from V and 6 bases from J, with 13 bases in between. The CDR3 is 13 amino acids. CDR1 LNHDA and CDR2 SQIVND come from the germline V gene (reference sequence). The CDR3 spells CASRRQESDTQYF. The DNA for the CDR3 is TGTGCCAGTAGAAGACAGGAAAGTGATACGCAGTATTTT.

V and J are TRBV2 and TRBJ1-5; 8 positions match TRBD1. The CDR3 is 15 residues long. After removal of 2 bases from V and 6 bases from J, the junction contained 6 bases not matched to a gene. From germline, CDR1 is SNHLY and CDR2 FYNNEI. The CDR3 nucleotides read TGTGCCAGCAGTGAACAGGGGGCGAAGGGTCAGCCCCAGCATTTT. The encoded protein is CASSEQGAKGQPQHF.

The CDR3 spells CASSLVGSHEQYF. The CDR3 region has the DNA TGTGCCAGCAGCTTAGTGGGCAGCCACGAGCAGTACTTC. The chain uses TRBV11-2 and TRBJ2-7; no clear D. Germline CDR1 reads SGHAT; CDR2 reads FQNNGV. This CDR3 spans 13 amino acids. Trimming took off 1 base at V and 5 bases at J, with 9 bases between the two ends.

This clonotype was seen a handful of times. The rearrangement uses TRBV29-1 and TRBJ1-1; 7 bases match TRBD1. With V trimmed by 0 bases and J by 7 bases, 11 bases remained unmatched. The germline CDR1 and CDR2 sequences are SQVTM and ANQGSEA. The CDR3 is 15 amino acids. This CDR3 reads CSVEEGPGQYGEAFF. The CDR3, as DNA: TGCAGCGTTGAAGAAGGACCGGGACAGTACGGTGAAGCTTTCTTT.

DNA for the CDR3: TGTGCCAGCAGCTTGAGGCTATTTGGCACTGAAGCTTTCTTT. Its translation: CASSLRLFGTEAFF. This chain connects TRBV7-2 to TRBJ1-1; the D is unclear. The CDR3 spans 14 residues. V was clipped by 3 bases and J by 4 bases, with 12 bases between them. Germline CDR1 reads SGHTA; CDR2 reads FQGNSA.

This clonotype has ten or more counts. The genes are TRBV6-5 and TRBJ1-2, with D possibly TRBD1 on 6 matching bases. The germline gives CDR1 MNHEY, CDR2 SVGAGI. This CDR3 comprises 15 residues. V lost 2 bases, J lost 6 bases, and 16 bases lay in between. DNA of the CDR3: TGTGCCAGCAGTTACGTAAACACAGGGTCGAATGGCTACACCTTC. Its translation: CASSYVNTGSNGYTF.

This chain uses TRBV7-9 with TRBJ2-7; D is possibly TRBD2 (6 bases). Germline V lookup: CDR1 SEHNR, CDR2 FQNEAQ (reference sequence). The CDR3 extends over 13 amino acids. V was clipped by 2 bases and J by 5 bases, with 10 bases between them. The CDR3 nucleotides are TGTGCCAGCAGCTTAATGGGGGGTAACGAGCAGTACGTC. Residues: CASSLMGGNEQYV.

The rearrangement links TRBV29-1 to TRBJ2-3; D gene uncertain. The CDR3 sequence is 14 residues long. Germline V gene data show CDR1 as SQVTM and CDR2 as ANQGSEA. Trimming took off 1 base at V and 6 bases at J, with 14 bases between the two ends. CDR3 sequence: CSVEGSGRWDTQYF. CDR3 nucleotide sequence: TGCAGCGTTGAAGGATCTGGTCGATGGGATACGCAGTATTTT.

This clonotype was seen more than once but under ten times. The V and J genes are TRBV18 and TRBJ1-2; 9 bases align to TRBD1. V lost 3 bases to trimming and J lost 3 bases; unmatched junction nucleotides: 2. The CDR3 length is 14 residues. Germline V gene data show CDR1 as KGHSH and CDR2 as LQKENI. CDR3 nucleotide sequence: TGTGCCAGCTCACCGGGACAGGGAGACTATGGCTACACCTTC. The encoded protein is CASSPGQGDYGYTF.

A single count supports this clonotype. The CDR3 nucleotides read TGTGCCAGCAGTTTAGCAGGGATTAACGAGCAGTACGTC. This translates into CASSLAGINEQYV. This chain joins TRBV28 and TRBJ2-7; D is possibly TRBD1 (5 bases). The germline V gene has CDR1 MDHEN and CDR2 SYDVKM. The CDR3 has 13 amino acids. V was pared by 2 bases and J by 5 bases, with 10 bases between.